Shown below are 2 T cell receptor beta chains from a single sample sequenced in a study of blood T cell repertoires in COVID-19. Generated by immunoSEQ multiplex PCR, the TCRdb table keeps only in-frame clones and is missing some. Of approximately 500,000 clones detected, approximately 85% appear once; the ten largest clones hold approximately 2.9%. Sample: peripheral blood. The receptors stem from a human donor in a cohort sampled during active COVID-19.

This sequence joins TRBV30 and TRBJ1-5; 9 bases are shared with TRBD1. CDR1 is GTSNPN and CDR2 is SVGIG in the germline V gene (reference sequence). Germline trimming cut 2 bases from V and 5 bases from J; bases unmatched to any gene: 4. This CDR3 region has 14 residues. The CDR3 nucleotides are TGTGCCTGGAGTTCGCGGGACAGGGATCAGCCCCAGCATTTT. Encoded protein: CAWSSRDRDQPQHF.

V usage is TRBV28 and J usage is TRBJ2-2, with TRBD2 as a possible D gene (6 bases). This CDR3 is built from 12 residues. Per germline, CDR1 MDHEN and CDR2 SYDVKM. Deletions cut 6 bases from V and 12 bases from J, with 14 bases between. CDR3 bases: TGTGCCAGCAGCTCAAGCGGAGGGAAGCTGTTTTTT. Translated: CASSSSGGKLFF.